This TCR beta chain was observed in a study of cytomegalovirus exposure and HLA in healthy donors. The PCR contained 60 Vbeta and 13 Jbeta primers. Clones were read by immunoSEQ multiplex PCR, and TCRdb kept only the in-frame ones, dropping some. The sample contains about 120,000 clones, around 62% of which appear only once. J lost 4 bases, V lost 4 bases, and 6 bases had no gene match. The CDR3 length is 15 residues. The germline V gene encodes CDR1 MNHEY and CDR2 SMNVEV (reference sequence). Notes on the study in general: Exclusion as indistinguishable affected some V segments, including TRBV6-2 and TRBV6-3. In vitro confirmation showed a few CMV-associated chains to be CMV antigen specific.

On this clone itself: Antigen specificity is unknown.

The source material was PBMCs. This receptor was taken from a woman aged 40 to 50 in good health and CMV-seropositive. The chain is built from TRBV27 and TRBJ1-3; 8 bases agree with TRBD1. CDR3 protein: CASSSTRGPGNTIYF. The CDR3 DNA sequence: TGTGCCAGCAGTTCAACCAGGGGGCCGGGAAACACCATATATTTT.